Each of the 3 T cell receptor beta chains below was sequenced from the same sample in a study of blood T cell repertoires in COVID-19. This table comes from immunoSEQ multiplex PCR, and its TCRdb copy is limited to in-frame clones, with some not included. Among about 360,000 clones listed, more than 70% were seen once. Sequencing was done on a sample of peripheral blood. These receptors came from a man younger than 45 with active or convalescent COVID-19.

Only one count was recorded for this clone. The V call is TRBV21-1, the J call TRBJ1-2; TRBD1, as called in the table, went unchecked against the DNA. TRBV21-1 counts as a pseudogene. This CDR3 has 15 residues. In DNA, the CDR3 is TGTGCCAGCAGCAGACGGGACAGGGGGGTCTATGGCTACACCTTC. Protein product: CASSRRDRGVYGYTF.

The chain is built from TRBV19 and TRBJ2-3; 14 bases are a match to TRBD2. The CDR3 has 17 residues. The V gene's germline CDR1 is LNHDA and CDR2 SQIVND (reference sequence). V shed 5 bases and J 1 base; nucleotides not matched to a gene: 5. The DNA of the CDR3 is TGTGCCAGTAGTCCGGGACTAGCGGGAGTCGGCACAGATACGCAGTATTTT. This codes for CASSPGLAGVGTDTQYF.

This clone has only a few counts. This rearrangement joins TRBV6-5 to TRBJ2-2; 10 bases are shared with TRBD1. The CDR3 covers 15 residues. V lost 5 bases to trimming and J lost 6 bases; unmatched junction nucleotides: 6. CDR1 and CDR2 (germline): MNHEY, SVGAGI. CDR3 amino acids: CASSTGQGGAGELFF. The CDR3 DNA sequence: TGTGCCAGCAGTACCGGACAGGGGGGAGCCGGGGAGCTGTTTTTT.